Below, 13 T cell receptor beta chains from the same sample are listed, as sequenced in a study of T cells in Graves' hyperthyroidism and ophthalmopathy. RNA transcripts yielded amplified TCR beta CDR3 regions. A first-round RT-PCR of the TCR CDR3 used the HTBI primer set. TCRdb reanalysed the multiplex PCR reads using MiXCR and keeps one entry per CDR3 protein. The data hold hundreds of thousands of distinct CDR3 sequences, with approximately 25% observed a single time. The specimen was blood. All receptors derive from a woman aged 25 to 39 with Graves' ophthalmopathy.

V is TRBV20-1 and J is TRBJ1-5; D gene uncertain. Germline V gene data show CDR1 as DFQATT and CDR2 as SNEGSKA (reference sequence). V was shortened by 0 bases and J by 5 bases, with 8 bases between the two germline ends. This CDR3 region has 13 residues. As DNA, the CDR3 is TGCAGTGCTAGAGATTTCGGGGATCAGCCCCAGCATTTT. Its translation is CSARDFGDQPQHF.

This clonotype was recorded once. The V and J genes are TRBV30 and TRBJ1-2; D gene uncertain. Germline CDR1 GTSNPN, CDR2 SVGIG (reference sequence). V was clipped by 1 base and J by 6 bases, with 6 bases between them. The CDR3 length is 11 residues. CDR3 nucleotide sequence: TGTGCCTGGAGTGCCTGGGATGGCTACACCTTC. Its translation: CAWSAWDGYTF.

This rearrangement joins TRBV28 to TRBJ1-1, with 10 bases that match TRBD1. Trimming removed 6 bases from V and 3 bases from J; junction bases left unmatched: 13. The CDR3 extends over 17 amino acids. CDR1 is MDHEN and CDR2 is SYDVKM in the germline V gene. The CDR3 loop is CASSLGTGEGIHTEAFF. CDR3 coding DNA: TGTGCCAGCAGCCTCGGGACAGGGGAGGGAATACACACTGAAGCTTTCTTT.

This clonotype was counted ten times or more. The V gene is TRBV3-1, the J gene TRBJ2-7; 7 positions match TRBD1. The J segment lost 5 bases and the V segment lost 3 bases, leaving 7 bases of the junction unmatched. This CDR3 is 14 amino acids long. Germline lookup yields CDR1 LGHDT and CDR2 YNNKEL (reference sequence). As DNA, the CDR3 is TGTGCCAGCAGCCAGGGACAGAGCATGAACGAGCAGTACTTC. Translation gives CASSQGQSMNEQYF.

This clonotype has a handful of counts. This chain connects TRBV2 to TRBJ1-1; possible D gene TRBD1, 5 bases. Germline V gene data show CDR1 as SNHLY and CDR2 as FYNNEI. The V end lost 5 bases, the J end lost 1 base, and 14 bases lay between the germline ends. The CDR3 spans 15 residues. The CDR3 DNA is TGTGCCAGCAGTTTATCAGGGTATTGGAACACTGAAGCTTTCTTT. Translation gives CASSLSGYWNTEAFF.

The CDR3 loop is CASIDPGRDIQYF. In DNA form, the CDR3 reads TGTGCCAGCATCGACCCCGGGAGGGACATTCAGTACTTC. V and J are TRBV6-2 or TRBV6-3 and TRBJ2-4, with TRBD2 identical over 8 bases. Germline values: CDR1 MNHEY, CDR2 SVGEGT. The CDR3 consists of 13 residues. The junction had 7 bases not matched to a gene; V was cut back by 7 bases and J by 8 bases.

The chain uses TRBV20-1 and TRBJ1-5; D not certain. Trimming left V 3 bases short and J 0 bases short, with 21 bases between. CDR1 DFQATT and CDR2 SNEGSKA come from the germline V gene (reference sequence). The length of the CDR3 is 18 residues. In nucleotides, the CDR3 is TGCAGTGCTAGCAAGGACCGGGTGCCGATCTATAGCAATCAGCCCCAGCATTTT. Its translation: CSASKDRVPIYSNQPQHF.

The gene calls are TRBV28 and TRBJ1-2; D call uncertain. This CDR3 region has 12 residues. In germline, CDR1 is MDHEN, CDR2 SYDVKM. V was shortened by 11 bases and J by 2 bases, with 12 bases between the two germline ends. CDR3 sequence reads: CAGWGANYGYTF. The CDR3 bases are TGTGCCGGTTGGGGAGCAAACTATGGCTACACCTTC.

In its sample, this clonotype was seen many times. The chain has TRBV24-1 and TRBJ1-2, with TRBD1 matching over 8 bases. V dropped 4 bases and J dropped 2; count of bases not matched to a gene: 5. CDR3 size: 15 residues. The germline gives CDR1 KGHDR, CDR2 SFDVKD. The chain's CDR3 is CATSEGQGVNYGYTF. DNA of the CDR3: TGTGCCACCAGTGAAGGACAGGGAGTCAACTATGGCTACACCTTC.

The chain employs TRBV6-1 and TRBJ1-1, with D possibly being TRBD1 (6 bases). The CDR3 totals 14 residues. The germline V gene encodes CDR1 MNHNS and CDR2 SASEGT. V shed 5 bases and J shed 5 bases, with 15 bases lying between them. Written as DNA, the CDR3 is TGTGCCAGCAGTATAAACTACGGACAGACTGAAGCTTTCTTT. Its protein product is CASSINYGQTEAFF.

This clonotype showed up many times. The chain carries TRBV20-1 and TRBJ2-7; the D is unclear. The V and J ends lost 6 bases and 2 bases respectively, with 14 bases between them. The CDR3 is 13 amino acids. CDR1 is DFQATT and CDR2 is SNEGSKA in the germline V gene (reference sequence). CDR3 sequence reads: CSAQWRSAYEQYF. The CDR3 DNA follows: TGCAGTGCCCAATGGCGCAGCGCCTACGAGCAGTACTTC.

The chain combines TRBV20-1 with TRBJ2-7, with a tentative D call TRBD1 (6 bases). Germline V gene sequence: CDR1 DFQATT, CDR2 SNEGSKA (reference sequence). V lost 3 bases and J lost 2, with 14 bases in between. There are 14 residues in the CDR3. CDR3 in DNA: TGCAGTGCTAGCTCCCGGGACACTACCTACGAGCAGTACTTC. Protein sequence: CSASSRDTTYEQYF.

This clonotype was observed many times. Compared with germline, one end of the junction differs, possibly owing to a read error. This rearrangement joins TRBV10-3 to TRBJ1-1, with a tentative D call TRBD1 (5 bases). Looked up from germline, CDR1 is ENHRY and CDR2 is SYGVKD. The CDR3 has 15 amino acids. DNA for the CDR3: TGTGCCAGCAGTGAGTCCAGGGATATGAACACTGAAGCTTTCTTT. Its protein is CASSESRDMNTEAFF.